This T cell receptor beta chain was sequenced in a study of beta chain features in type 1 diabetes. There are 15 residues in the CDR3. Trimming at V came to 4 bases and at J to 7 bases, leaving 14 bases not matched to a gene. CDR1 is GTSNPN and CDR2 is SVGIG in the germline V gene (reference sequence). Study-wide points: A moderate, significant TCRB CDR3 shortening appeared in type 1 diabetes across four CD4+ subsets. The naive, central memory and Treg TCRB repertoires showed an apparent similarity that was greater among patients than among healthy donors. Unsettled here was the matter of whether HLA type influences TCRB rearrangement. PCR might preferentially amplify shorter templates, equally in patients and controls.

The authors reverse transcribed all of the isolated RNA, so sequencing captured expressed TCRB transcripts. There were approximately 3.5 million reads on average in the naive, central memory and regulatory T cell samples. Method: immunoSEQ multiplex PCR; TCRdb's copy keeps in-frame clones and lacks some. The table shows about 140,000 clones, with less than 15% occurring only once. In the case of this clone: Its antigen is unidentified.

Material: central memory CD4+ T cells from blood. V usage is TRBV30 and J usage is TRBJ2-7, with 9 bases aligning to TRBD1. The sequence was obtained from a man younger than 35 with type 1 diabetes. DNA of the CDR3: TGTGCCTGGATCCGCTACAGGGGGCGACTCTGGGAGCAGTACTTC. This codes for CAWIRYRGRLWEQYF.